Listed below are T cell receptor beta chains from one sample, sequenced in a study of T cells in Graves' hyperthyroidism and ophthalmopathy. TCRdb re-called the multiplex PCR reads through MiXCR, storing one row per CDR3 protein. The sample contains approximately 870,000 distinct CDR3 sequences, 38% of which appear only once. The sample comprised blood. These receptors came from a man between 18 and 35 years old with Graves' hyperthyroidism. The conserved cysteine and the conserved F or W are not part of the CDR3 here. A D gene is named only where the DNA matches it firmly.

j_call,d_call,v_call,cdr3_aa
TRBJ2-7,.,TRBV7-3,ASSFCEQY
TRBJ1-1,TRBD1,TRBV7-4,ASSLSRQGVNTEAF
TRBJ2-6,.,TRBV10-3,ASRTAVMGSGANVLT
TRBJ1-1,.,TRBV5-1,ASSPYREGKTEAF
TRBJ1-1,.,TRBV24-1,ATSRGPGMGNTEAF
TRBJ1-1,TRBD1,TRBV6-1,ASRCQPGQGECTEAF
TRBJ2-2,.,TRBV7-2,ASWAENTGELF
TRBJ2-1,TRBD2,TRBV9,ASSVGTSGRNEQF
TRBJ2-6,.,TRBV11-3,ASSLGVGGPSRDVLT
TRBJ1-1,.,TRBV29-1,SVGREGMNTEAF
TRBJ1-1,.,TRBV2,ASSVQGFEAF
TRBJ2-7,.,TRBV5-1,ASSSPREYSSYEQY
TRBJ2-7,.,TRBV5-5,ASSPASGTEQY
TRBJ1-2,.,TRBV19,ASRADPVFGYT
TRBJ2-5,.,TRBV29-1,SVGLGIETQY
TRBJ2-5,TRBD1,TRBV19,ASSPGQGALTKKVTQY
TRBJ1-2,.,TRBV5-1,ASSLGTKYGYT
TRBJ1-1,.,TRBV6-1,ASSLPGVSDDEAF
TRBJ2-5,.,TRBV7-2,ARSLGTLTQETQY
TRBJ1-4,TRBD1,TRBV6-6,ASSSQGAPSEKLF
TRBJ2-2,.,TRBV10-3,ASSYRDHALRTGELF
.,.,TRBV15,ATSSSPSRNEQF
TRBJ2-2,.,TRBV11-3,ASSQDPVNTGELF
TRBJ1-2,.,TRBV24-1,ATSDSYGYT
TRBJ1-5,.,TRBV19,ASKISGGYQPQH
TRBJ2-6,.,TRBV12-3/TRBV12-4,ASGGSSGANVLT
TRBJ2-2,.,TRBV6-1,ASSERTVNTGELF
TRBJ2-7,TRBD2,TRBV29-1,SHSEGGRGGYEQY
TRBJ2-5,TRBD2,TRBV4-1,ASSQTGTSQETQY
TRBJ2-3,.,TRBV10-3,AISETNTQY
TRBJ2-7,.,TRBV7-9,ASSQVGNEQY
TRBJ1-3,.,TRBV2,ASNDVNGNTIY
TRBJ1-1,.,TRBV19,ASSIRGRATEAF
TRBJ1-2,TRBD1,TRBV12-3/TRBV12-4,ASTLRPGGLGYT
TRBJ1-1,.,TRBV7-9,ASSLDGARTEAF
TRBJ2-7,.,TRBV25-1,ASRPRTRGSYEQY
TRBJ2-7,TRBD1,TRBV15,ATSRGDRGPHEQY
TRBJ2-5,TRBD2,TRBV9,ASSAGGWQETQY
TRBJ1-1,.,TRBV19,ACGTEAF
TRBJ1-5,.,TRBV6-1,ASSEGPDSNQPQH
TRBJ1-1,.,TRBV10-3,AISGTGRWDTEAF
TRBJ2-7,.,TRBV29-1,SVLTSGSYEQY
TRBJ1-4,.,TRBV7-6,ASSPTSGQNHATNEKLF
TRBJ2-2,.,TRBV2,ASNNANTGELF
TRBJ1-2,.,TRBV12-3/TRBV12-4,ASNIGGKGGGYT
TRBJ1-6,.,TRBV28,ASTEIQGISPLH
TRBJ2-5,TRBD1,TRBV20-1,SAPRSRAGGGETQY
TRBJ1-5,.,TRBV19,ASIPSQSGNQPQH
TRBJ2-5,TRBD2,TRBV5-6,ASSLEAGGVPETQY
TRBJ2-7,TRBD1,TRBV5-1,ASSKDRGQVEQY
TRBJ2-7,.,TRBV12-3/TRBV12-4,ASSPGTGEQY
TRBJ2-2,.,TRBV7-2,ASSFQGLGTGELF
TRBJ2-7,.,TRBV29-1,SVDVDYEQY
.,.,TRBV29-1,SVLSRSNEQF
TRBJ2-5,TRBD2,TRBV7-9,ASSLLTSGGRETQY
TRBJ1-2,.,TRBV19,ASTIPGQTNYGYT
TRBJ2-5,TRBD1,TRBV9,ASSVSGGTGETQY
TRBJ2-7,TRBD1,TRBV20-1,SARVRDRGSYEQY